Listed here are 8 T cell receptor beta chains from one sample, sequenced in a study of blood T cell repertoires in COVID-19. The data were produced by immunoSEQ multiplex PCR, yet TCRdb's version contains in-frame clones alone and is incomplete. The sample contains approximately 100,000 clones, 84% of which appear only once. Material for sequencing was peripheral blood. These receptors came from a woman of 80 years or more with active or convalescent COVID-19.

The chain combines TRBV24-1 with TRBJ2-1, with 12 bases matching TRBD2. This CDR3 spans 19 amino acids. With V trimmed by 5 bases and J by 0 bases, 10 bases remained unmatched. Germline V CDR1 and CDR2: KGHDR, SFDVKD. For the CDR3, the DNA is TGTGCCACCAGTGGCTTTGGAACTAGCGGGAGGATCTCCTACAATGAGCAGTTCTTC. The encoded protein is CATSGFGTSGRISYNEQFF.

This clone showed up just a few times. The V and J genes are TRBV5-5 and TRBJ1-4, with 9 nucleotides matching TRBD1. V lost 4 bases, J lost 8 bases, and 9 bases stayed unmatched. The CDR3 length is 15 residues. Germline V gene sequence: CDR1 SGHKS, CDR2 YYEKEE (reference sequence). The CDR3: CASSPLGTGREKLFF. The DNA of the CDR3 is TGTGCCAGCAGCCCCCTCGGGACAGGGCGCGAAAAACTGTTTTTT.

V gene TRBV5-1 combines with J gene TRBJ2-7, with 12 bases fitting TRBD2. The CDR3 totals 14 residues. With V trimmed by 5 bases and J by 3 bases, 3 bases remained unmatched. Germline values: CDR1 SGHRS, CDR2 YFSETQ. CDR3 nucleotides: TGCGCCAGCAGACTAGCGGGAGGCCTCTACGAGCAGTACTTC. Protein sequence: CASRLAGGLYEQYF.

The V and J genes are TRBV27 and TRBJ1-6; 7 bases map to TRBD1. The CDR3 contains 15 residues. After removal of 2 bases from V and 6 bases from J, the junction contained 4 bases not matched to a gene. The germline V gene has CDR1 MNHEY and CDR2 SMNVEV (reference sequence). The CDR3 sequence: CASSLLDRANSPLHF. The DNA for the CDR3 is TGTGCCAGCAGTTTACTCGACAGGGCTAATTCACCCCTCCACTTT.

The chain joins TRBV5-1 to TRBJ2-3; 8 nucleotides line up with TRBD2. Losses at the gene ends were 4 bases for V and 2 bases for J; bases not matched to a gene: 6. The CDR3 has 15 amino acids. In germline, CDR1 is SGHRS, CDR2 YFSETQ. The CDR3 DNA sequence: TGCGCCAGCAGCGCAGCGGGAGCAGTCACAGATACGCAGTATTTT. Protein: CASSAAGAVTDTQYF.

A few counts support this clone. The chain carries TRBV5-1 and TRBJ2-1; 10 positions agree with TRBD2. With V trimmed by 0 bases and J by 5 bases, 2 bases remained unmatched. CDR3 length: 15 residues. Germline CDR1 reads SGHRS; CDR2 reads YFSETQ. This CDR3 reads CASSLASGSHNEQFF. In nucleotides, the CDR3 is TGCGCCAGCAGCTTGGCTAGCGGGAGCCACAATGAGCAGTTCTTC.

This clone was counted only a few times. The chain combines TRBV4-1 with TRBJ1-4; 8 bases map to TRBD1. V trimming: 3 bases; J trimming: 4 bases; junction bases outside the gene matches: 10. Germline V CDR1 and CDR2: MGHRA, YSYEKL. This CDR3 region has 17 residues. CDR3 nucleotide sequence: TGCGCCAGCAGCCACAGTTTTGCCGGGACAGGTAATGAAAAACTGTTTTTT. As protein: CASSHSFAGTGNEKLFF.

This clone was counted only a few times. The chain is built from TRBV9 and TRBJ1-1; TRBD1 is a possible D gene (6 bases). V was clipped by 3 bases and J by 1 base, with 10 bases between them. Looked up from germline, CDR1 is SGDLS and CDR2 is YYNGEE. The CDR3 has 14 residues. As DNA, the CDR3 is TGTGCCAGCAGCGCCACGGGACAGAACACTGAAGCTTTCTTT. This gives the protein CASSATGQNTEAFF.